Here is one T cell receptor (beta chain) with its context. Clones were sequenced by immunoSEQ multiplex PCR, and TCRdb holds only the in-frame ones, with some missing. The table records fewer than 350,000 clones, 85% of them present only once. The sample belongs to a study of blood T cell repertoires in COVID-19. At the level of the study: From the United States, Italy and Spain came samples of acute and convalescent COVID-19. PBMCs, B-cell-depleted T cells, or T cells provided the cDNA or gDNA that made up the material.

With 1 base removed from V and 1 base from J, the gap between germline ends came to 13 bases. This CDR3 has 15 residues. Germline CDR1 and CDR2: GTSNPN and SVGIG (reference sequence). The study recruited people aged about 18 to 95 years across about two dozen US areas. Symptom resolution, clearance, or two negative PCRs marked the recovered donors of Cohort 3. The receptor's source is a woman between 50 and 59 years old who had recovered from COVID-19. Sequencing used PBMCs or T cells enriched from blood (not recorded which). The rearrangement joins TRBV30 to TRBJ1-1, with a tentative D call TRBD1 (5 bases). The CDR3 loop is CAWSGKQDPNTEAFF. CDR3 DNA sequence: TGTGCCTGGAGTGGAAAACAGGACCCGAACACTGAAGCTTTCTTT.